Listed below are T cell receptor beta chains from one sample, sequenced in a study of blood T cell repertoires in COVID-19. Sequencing used immunoSEQ multiplex PCR; TCRdb keeps in-frame clones, though not all of them. The sample contains about 500,000 clones, about 88% of which appear only once. The sequenced material came from peripheral blood. Every receptor here comes from a man aged 18 to 30 with COVID-19, enrolled during active disease. Each CDR3 is given with its conserved first and last residue. Each record gives: V gene, clone size, CDR3 length, J gene, D gene, CDR3 DNA, CDR3 protein. D genes are given only for firm matches. For some rows the clone size is stated as once, few or many, or as a class when expanded; others skip it.

>TRBV15|.|17|TRBJ2-5|TRBD1
TGTGCCACCAGCAGTTACCGGGACAGGGGCGAGAAAGAGACCCAGTACTTC
CATSSYRDRGEKETQYF
>TRBV10-3|.|13|TRBJ2-1|.
TGTGCCATCAGTGAACTGAGTCGGGGTGAGCAGTTCTTC
CAISELSRGEQFF
>TRBV7-9|.|13|TRBJ2-7|.
TGTGCCAGCAGCTTGAGGGCAGACTACGAGCAGTACTTC
CASSLRADYEQYF
>TRBV2|.|14|TRBJ2-4|.
TGTGCCAGCAAACAGGGAACAGCCAAAAACATTCAGTACTTC
CASKQGTAKNIQYF
>TRBV30|.|13|TRBJ1-4|.
TGTGCCTGGAGTGACGGAGATGGTGAAAAACTGTTTTTT
CAWSDGDGEKLFF
>TRBV3-1/TRBV3-2|.|17|TRBJ1-5|TRBD1
TGTGCCAGCAGCCAAGATCGGACAGGGGGCGCCGGTCAGCCCCAGCATTTT
CASSQDRTGGAGQPQHF
>TRBV4-1|.|15|TRBJ1-1|.
TGCGCCAGCAGCCAAGAACACAGTGCGAACACTGAAGCTTTCTTT
CASSQEHSANTEAFF
>TRBV11-2|.|18|TRBJ2-1|TRBD2
TGTGCCAGCAGCTTAGAAGAAAGCTCGGGACTAGCTACCAATGAGCAGTTCTTC
CASSLEESSGLATNEQFF
>TRBV12-5|.|19|TRBJ2-1|TRBD2
TGTGCTAGTGGTTTGGTACTGGGCAGAGGGACTAGCGATTACAATGAGCAGTTCTTC
CASGLVLGRGTSDYNEQFF
>TRBV6-5|.|14|TRBJ1-3|.
TGTGCCAGCAAGGAGGGCCACTCTGGAAACACCATATATTTT
CASKEGHSGNTIYF
>TRBV24-1|.|12|TRBJ2-7|.
TGTGCCACCAGTGACCGAGGGTACGAGCAGTACTTC
CATSDRGYEQYF
>TRBV5-1|.|16|TRBJ2-2|.
TGCGCCAGCAGCCCATTAGCGCTCCAAGGCACCGGGGAGCTGTTTTTT
CASSPLALQGTGELFF
>TRBV4-1|once|16|TRBJ1-4|TRBD1
TGCGCCAGCAGCCACGCCGCCGGGACAGGGAATGAAAAACTGTTTTTT
CASSHAAGTGNEKLFF
>TRBV5-5|.|15|TRBJ2-7|TRBD2
TGTGCCAGCAGCTTACGGACTAGTGTTCGGTACGAGCAGTACTTC
CASSLRTSVRYEQYF
>TRBV7-3|.|15|TRBJ2-7|TRBD2
TGTGCCAGCAGCCCGGGGACTAGCGGTCCGGACGAGCAGTACTTC
CASSPGTSGPDEQYF
>TRBV5-1|.|14|TRBJ2-3|TRBD2
TGCGCCAGCAGAGAACGGGAGGGCACAGATACGCAGTATTTT
CASREREGTDTQYF
>TRBV6-5|.|13|TRBJ1-5|TRBD1
TGTGCCAGCAGCCGGGACAGGGTGCAGCCCCAGCATTTT
CASSRDRVQPQHF
>TRBV5-1|.|15|TRBJ2-1|TRBD2
TGCGCCAGCAGCCATCTAGCGGGAGCGGCCAATGAGCAGTTCTTC
CASSHLAGAANEQFF
>TRBV13|once|17|TRBJ2-1|TRBD2
TGTGCCAGCAGCTCACCCCCGGAAGCGGGAGGGTCATATGAGCAGTTCTTC
CASSSPPEAGGSYEQFF
>TRBV11-3|.|15|TRBJ2-7|TRBD1
TGTGCCAGCAGCTTAGGTCCGGGACAGGCATGGGAGCAGTACTTC
CASSLGPGQAWEQYF
>TRBV27|.|16|TRBJ2-5|TRBD1
TGTGCCAGCAGTTGGAAGGGACAGGGGACCCAAGAGACCCAGTACTTC
CASSWKGQGTQETQYF
>TRBV4-1|.|16|TRBJ2-2|TRBD1
TGCGCCAGCAGACCGATCCGGGACAGGGTTAACGGGGAGCTGTTTTTT
CASRPIRDRVNGELFF
>TRBV3-1/TRBV3-2|.|12|TRBJ2-3|.
TGTGCCAGCAGCCACAACACAGATACGCAGTATTTT
CASSHNTDTQYF
>TRBV5-1|.|16|TRBJ1-1|TRBD1
TGCGCCAGCAGCTCGGACAGGACAGGGTTTACCACTGAAGCTTTCTTT
CASSSDRTGFTTEAFF
>TRBV5-4|.|13|TRBJ2-7|.
TGTGCCAGCAGCTTGGTCGAGCGGATCGAGCAGTACTTC
CASSLVERIEQYF
>TRBV2|.|12|TRBJ1-2|.
TGTGCCAGCAGCGTTCAGGGCTATGGCTACACCTTC
CASSVQGYGYTF
>TRBV3-1/TRBV3-2|.|15|TRBJ2-3|.
TGTGCCAGCAGCGAAATGGGGCTTATCACAGATACGCAGTATTTT
CASSEMGLITDTQYF
>TRBV29-1|.|10|TRBJ2-1|.
TGCAGCGGTGGGGAGGATGAGCAGTTCTTC
CSGGEDEQFF
>TRBV6-5|.|14|TRBJ2-1|.
TGTGCCAGCAGTATTTACAGGGTTGGCAATGAGCAGTTCTTC
CASSIYRVGNEQFF
>TRBV4-1|.|15|TRBJ1-2|.
TGCGCCAGCAGCCAGACAGCATTATCCGACTATGGCTACACCTTC
CASSQTALSDYGYTF
>TRBV6-5|.|15|TRBJ2-1|.
TGTGCCAGCAGATCGGGGCGGGACCTGTATAATGAGCAGTTCTTC
CASRSGRDLYNEQFF
>TRBV21-1|.|16|TRBJ2-7|.
TGTGCCAGACCGGGACTAGCGGGCCAGAGCTCCTACGAGCAGTACTTC
CARPGLAGQSSYEQYF
>TRBV28|.|13|TRBJ1-2|TRBD1
TGTGCCAGCAGTTGGACAGGGCACTATGGCTACACCTTC
CASSWTGHYGYTF
>TRBV7-8|.|16|TRBJ2-1|TRBD2
TGTGCCAGCAGCCTTAGACTAGCGGGAGGGTCCCCTGAGCAGTTCTTC
CASSLRLAGGSPEQFF
>TRBV6-5|.|13|TRBJ2-2|.
TGTGCCAGCAGGCGGGAGAACACCGGGGAGCTGTTTTTT
CASRRENTGELFF
>TRBV3-1/TRBV3-2|few|14|TRBJ1-1|.
TGTGCCAGCAGCCAAGTGGGGGGGAACACTGAAGCTTTCTTT
CASSQVGGNTEAFF
>TRBV18|.|15|TRBJ2-7|TRBD2
TGTGCCAGCTCACCGACCGGGACTAGCGGTCCTGAGCAGTACTTC
CASSPTGTSGPEQYF